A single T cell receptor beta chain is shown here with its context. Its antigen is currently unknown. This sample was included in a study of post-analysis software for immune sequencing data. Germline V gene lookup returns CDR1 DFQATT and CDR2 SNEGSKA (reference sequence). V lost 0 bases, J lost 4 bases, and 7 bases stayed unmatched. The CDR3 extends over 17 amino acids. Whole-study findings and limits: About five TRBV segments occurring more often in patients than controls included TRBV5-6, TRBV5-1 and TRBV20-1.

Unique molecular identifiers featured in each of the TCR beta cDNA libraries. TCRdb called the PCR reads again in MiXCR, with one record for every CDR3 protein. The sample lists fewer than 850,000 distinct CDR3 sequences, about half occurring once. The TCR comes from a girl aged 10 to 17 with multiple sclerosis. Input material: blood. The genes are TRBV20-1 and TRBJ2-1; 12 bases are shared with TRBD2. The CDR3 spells CSARDLGLAGLYNEQFF. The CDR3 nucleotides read TGCAGTGCTAGAGATCTAGGACTAGCGGGACTTTACAATGAGCAGTTCTTC.